These T cell receptor beta chains were read from a single sample in a study of blood T cell repertoires in COVID-19. Profiling relied on immunoSEQ multiplex PCR, and the TCRdb table lists in-frame clones only, not all of them. The sample shows over 150,000 clones, 76% of them seen only once. Input material: peripheral blood. These TCRs come from a woman aged 80 or older with acute or convalescent COVID-19. Each CDR3 is given with its conserved first and last residue. D genes are given only for firm matches. Size values are once, few and many counts, or a class for expanded clones, and some rows have none.

V gene,clone size,D gene,J gene,CDR3 protein,CDR3 DNA
TRBV7-9,-,-,TRBJ1-5,CASSSPGDLTQHF,TGTGCCAGCAGCTCACCAGGGGATCTGACCCAGCATTTT
TRBV27,-,TRBD2,TRBJ2-3,CASSPSGLAGFSTDTQYF,TGTGCCAGCAGTCCCTCGGGCCTAGCGGGATTTAGCACAGATACGCAGTATTTT
TRBV11-2,-,-,TRBJ2-1,CASSLRVGVSYNEQFF,TGTGCCAGCAGCCTTAGGGTAGGGGTGTCCTACAATGAGCAGTTCTTC
TRBV5-1,-,TRBD1,TRBJ1-1,CASSGTEMNTEAFF,TGCGCCAGCAGCGGGACAGAGATGAACACTGAAGCTTTCTTT
TRBV3-1/TRBV3-2,few,TRBD1,TRBJ1-2,CASSQESGTGSYGYTF,TGTGCCAGCAGCCAAGAATCCGGGACAGGTTCCTATGGCTACACCTTC
TRBV2,few,-,TRBJ1-1,CASWTAPMNTEAFF,TGTGCCAGCTGGACAGCACCAATGAACACTGAAGCTTTCTTT
TRBV29-1,-,TRBD2,TRBJ2-5,CSVIPGLAGRQETQYF,TGCAGCGTTATACCGGGACTAGCGGGACGCCAAGAGACCCAGTACTTC
TRBV19,-,-,TRBJ2-7,CASSRQDPVNPAYEQYF,TGTGCCAGTAGCCGACAGGACCCAGTTAATCCGGCCTACGAGCAGTACTTC
TRBV7-9,-,TRBD1,TRBJ2-1,CASSLIPGVGQGDDEQFF,TGTGCCAGCAGCTTAATCCCGGGCGTGGGGCAGGGGGACGATGAGCAGTTCTTC
TRBV6-6,-,TRBD1,TRBJ1-5,CASSYSGTGGQPQHF,TGTGCCAGCAGTTACTCTGGGACAGGGGGACAGCCCCAGCATTTT
TRBV19,-,TRBD2,TRBJ2-5,CASSLERGGRETQYF,TGTGCCAGTAGTCTCGAGCGGGGGGGCCGAGAGACCCAGTACTTC
TRBV15,-,-,TRBJ1-3,CATRRRGGTGNTIYF,TGTGCCACCAGGCGAAGAGGGGGAACTGGAAACACCATATATTTT
TRBV5-1,-,-,TRBJ2-3,CASSPSAGLDTQYF,TGCGCCAGCAGCCCCTCCGCGGGGTTGGATACGCAGTATTTT
TRBV5-6,once,-,TRBJ1-3,CASSLGQPISGNTIYF,TGTGCCAGCAGCTTGGGACAACCGATCTCTGGAAACACCATATATTTT
TRBV5-8,-,-,TRBJ1-1,CASSLTNRNTEAFF,TGTGCCAGCAGCTTGACAAACCGGAACACTGAAGCTTTCTTT
TRBV2,-,TRBD1,TRBJ1-5,CASSEGQGNQPQHF,TGTGCCAGCAGTGAGGGACAGGGGAACCAGCCCCAGCATTTT
TRBV5-1,-,TRBD1,TRBJ2-2,CASSSGQGASGTGELFF,TGCGCCAGCAGCTCCGGACAGGGAGCCAGTGGCACCGGGGAGCTGTTTTTT
TRBV6-5,-,-,TRBJ2-6,CASSGSSGANVLTF,TGTGCCAGCTCCGGGAGCTCTGGGGCCAACGTCCTGACTTTC
TRBV30,few,-,TRBJ2-7,CAWSKRRTTIYEQYF,TGTGCCTGGAGTAAACGGAGGACCACTATCTACGAGCAGTACTTC
TRBV6-2/TRBV6-3,-,-,TRBJ2-1,CASSYFNRVYNEQFF,TGTGCCAGCAGTTACTTCAACAGGGTCTACAATGAGCAGTTCTTC
TRBV10-3,-,TRBD2,TRBJ2-1,CAIRPGLAGERTAYNEQFF,TGTGCCATCAGGCCCGGACTAGCGGGAGAGAGGACCGCTTACAATGAGCAGTTCTTC
TRBV5-1,-,TRBD1,TRBJ1-4,CASSGRGPNNEKLFF,TGCGCCAGCAGCGGCAGGGGGCCGAATAATGAAAAACTGTTTTTT
TRBV19,-,TRBD2,TRBJ2-1,CASRRYLADLGDEQFF,TGTGCCAGTAGGCGATATCTAGCGGACCTGGGGGATGAGCAGTTCTTC
TRBV7-9,-,TRBD1,TRBJ1-2,CASSLARQGIGDYGYTF,TGTGCCAGCAGCTTAGCCAGACAGGGAATAGGAGACTATGGCTACACCTTC
TRBV25-1,-,TRBD1,TRBJ2-5,CASSGQGLETQYF,TGTGCCAGCAGTGGACAGGGGCTGGAGACCCAGTACTTC
TRBV19,-,-,TRBJ2-7,CASSIAEQPPYEQYF,TGTGCCAGTAGTATAGCCGAACAGCCTCCCTACGAGCAGTACTTC
TRBV24-1,-,-,TRBJ2-3,CATSEPDSLSTQYF,TGTGCCACCAGTGAACCGGATAGCCTTAGTACGCAGTATTTT
TRBV5-1,-,-,TRBJ1-6,CASSTGQTLLNSPLHF,TGCGCCAGCAGTACCGGACAAACTCTACTTAATTCACCCCTCCACTTT
TRBV6-5,-,-,TRBJ1-4,CASSSGRTNEKLFF,TGTGCCAGCAGTTCGGGGAGGACTAATGAAAAACTGTTTTTT
TRBV5-1,-,-,TRBJ2-1,CASSPGGGQGQNEQFF,TGCGCCAGCAGCCCGGGAGGGGGACAGGGCCAAAATGAGCAGTTCTTC
TRBV7-8,few,TRBD1,TRBJ1-1,CASSQGDVGNTEAFF,TGTGCCAGCAGCCAGGGGGACGTTGGGAACACTGAAGCTTTCTTT
TRBV2,-,-,TRBJ1-5,CASGGSGGAGNQPQHF,TGTGCCAGCGGAGGAAGCGGGGGCGCGGGCAATCAGCCCCAGCATTTT
TRBV2,-,-,TRBJ1-6,CASSGERFNSPLHF,TGTGCCAGCAGTGGTGAACGGTTTAATTCACCCCTCCACTTT
TRBV5-1,-,-,TRBJ1-1,CASSLTGTLMNTEAFF,TGCGCCAGCAGCTTAACAGGCACCTTGATGAACACTGAAGCTTTCTTT
TRBV18,-,-,TRBJ2-5,CASSPTRPRETQYF,TGTGCCAGCTCACCAACCCGCCCGAGAGAGACCCAGTACTTC
TRBV5-6,few,TRBD2,TRBJ2-3,CASSSWGSGGASTDTQYF,TGTGCCAGCAGCTCCTGGGGTAGCGGGGGGGCTAGCACAGATACGCAGTATTTT
TRBV30,once,-,TRBJ1-3,CAWSVSSSGNTIYF,TGTGCCTGGAGTGTAAGCTCGTCGGGAAACACCATATATTTT
TRBV5-8,once,-,TRBJ1-2,CASSLPGHAPNYGYTF,TGTGCCAGCAGCTTGCCTGGGCACGCGCCTAACTATGGCTACACCTTC